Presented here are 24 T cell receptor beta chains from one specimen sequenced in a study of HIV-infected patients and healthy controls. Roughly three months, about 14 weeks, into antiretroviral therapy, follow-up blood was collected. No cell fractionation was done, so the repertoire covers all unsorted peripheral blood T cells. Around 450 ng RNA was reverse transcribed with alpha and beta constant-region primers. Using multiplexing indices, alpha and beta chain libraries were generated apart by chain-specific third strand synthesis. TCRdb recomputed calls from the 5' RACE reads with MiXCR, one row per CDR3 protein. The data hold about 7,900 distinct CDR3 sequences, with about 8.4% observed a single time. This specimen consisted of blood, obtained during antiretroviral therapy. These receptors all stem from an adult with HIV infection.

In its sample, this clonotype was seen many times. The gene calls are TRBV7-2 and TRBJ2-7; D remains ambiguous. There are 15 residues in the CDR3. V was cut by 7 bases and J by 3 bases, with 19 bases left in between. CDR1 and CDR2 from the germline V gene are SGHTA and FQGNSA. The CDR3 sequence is CASTKAGSLGYEQYF. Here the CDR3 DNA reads TGTGCCAGCACCAAGGCAGGAAGTCTCGGCTACGAGCAGTACTTC.

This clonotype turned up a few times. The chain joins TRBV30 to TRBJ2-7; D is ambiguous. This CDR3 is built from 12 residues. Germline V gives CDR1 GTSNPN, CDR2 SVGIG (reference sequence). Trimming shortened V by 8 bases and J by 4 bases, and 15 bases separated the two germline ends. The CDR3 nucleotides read TGTGCCACCGATTACCCCGGGTACGAGCAGTACTTC. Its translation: CATDYPGYEQYF.

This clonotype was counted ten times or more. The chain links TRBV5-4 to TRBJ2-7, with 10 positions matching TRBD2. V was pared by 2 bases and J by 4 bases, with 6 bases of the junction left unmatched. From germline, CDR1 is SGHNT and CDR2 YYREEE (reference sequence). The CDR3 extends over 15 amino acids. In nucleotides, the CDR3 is TGTGCCAGCAGCTTTCCTAGCGGGAGTGTGTACGAGCAGTACTTC. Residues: CASSFPSGSVYEQYF.

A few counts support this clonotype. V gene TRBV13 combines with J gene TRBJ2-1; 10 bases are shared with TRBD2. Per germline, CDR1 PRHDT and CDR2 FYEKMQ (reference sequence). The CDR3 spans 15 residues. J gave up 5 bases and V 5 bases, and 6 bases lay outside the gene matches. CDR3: CASSPSGSGDNEQFF. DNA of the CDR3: TGTGCCAGCAGCCCTAGCGGGAGCGGGGACAATGAGCAGTTCTTC. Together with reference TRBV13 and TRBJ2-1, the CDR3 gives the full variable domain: AAGVIQSPRHLIKEKRETATLKCYPIPRHDTVYWYQQGPGQDPQFLISFYEKMQSDKGSIPDRFSAQQFSDYHSELNMSSLELGDSALYFCASSPSGSGDNEQFFGPGTRLTVL.

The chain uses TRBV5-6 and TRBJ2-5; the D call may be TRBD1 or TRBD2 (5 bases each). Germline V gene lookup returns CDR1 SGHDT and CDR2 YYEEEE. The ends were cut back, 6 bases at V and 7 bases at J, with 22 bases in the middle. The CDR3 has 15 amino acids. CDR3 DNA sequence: TGTGCCAGCATCTGGAGGAATGGGGGAGTGGTGACCCAGTACTTC. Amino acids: CASIWRNGGVVTQYF.

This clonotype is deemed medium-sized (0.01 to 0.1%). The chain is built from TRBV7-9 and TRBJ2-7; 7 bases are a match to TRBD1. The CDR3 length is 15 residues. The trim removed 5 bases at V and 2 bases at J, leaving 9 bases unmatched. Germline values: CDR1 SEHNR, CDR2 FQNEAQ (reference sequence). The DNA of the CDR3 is TGTGCCAGCAGCGACAGGGAAAAAGGGGCCTACGAGCAGTACTTC. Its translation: CASSDREKGAYEQYF.

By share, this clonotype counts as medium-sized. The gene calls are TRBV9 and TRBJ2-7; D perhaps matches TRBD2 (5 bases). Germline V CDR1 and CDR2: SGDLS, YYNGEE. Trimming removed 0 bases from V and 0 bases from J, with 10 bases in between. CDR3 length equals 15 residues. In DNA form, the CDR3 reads TGTGCCAGCAGCGTAGAAGGACTGCCCTCCTACGAGCAGTACTTC. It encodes CASSVEGLPSYEQYF.

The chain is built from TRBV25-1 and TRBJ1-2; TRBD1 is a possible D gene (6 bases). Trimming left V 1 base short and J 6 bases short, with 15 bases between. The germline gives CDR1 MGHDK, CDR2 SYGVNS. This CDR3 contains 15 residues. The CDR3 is CASSEFRGRMDGYTF. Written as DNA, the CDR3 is TGTGCCAGCAGTGAATTTCGGGGGCGCATGGATGGCTACACCTTC.

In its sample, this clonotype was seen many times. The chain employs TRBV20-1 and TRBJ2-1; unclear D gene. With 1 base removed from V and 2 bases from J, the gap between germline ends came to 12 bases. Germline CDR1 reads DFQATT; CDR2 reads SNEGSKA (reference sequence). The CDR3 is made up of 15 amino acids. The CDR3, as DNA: TGCAGTGCTAGAGGGTTCGGCACAGCCTACAATGAGCAGTTCTTC. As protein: CSARGFGTAYNEQFF.

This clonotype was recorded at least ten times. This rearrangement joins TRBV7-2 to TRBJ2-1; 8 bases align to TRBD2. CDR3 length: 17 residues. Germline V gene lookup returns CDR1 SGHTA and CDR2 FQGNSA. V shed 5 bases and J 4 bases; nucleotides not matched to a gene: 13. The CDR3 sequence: CASSPIWLLAAYNEQFF. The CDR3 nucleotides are TGTGCCAGCAGCCCCATTTGGCTACTAGCGGCTTACAATGAGCAGTTCTTC. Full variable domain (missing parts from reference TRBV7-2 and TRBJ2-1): GAGVSQSPSNKVTEKGKDVELRCDPISGHTALYWYRQSLGQGLEFLIYFQGNSAPDKSGLPSDRFSAERTGGSVSTLTIQRTQQEDSAVYLCASSPIWLLAAYNEQFFGPGTRLTVL.

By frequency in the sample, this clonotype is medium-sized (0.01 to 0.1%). CDR3 protein: CATSDKGGNSYNEQFF. Here the CDR3 DNA reads TGTGCCACCAGTGATAAAGGGGGAAACTCCTACAATGAGCAGTTCTTC. The rearrangement links TRBV24-1 to TRBJ2-1, with a weak D call TRBD1 (6 bases). The germline V and J ends were trimmed by 3 bases and 0 bases, with 11 bases remaining between them. The CDR3 covers 16 residues. From germline, CDR1 is KGHDR and CDR2 SFDVKD.

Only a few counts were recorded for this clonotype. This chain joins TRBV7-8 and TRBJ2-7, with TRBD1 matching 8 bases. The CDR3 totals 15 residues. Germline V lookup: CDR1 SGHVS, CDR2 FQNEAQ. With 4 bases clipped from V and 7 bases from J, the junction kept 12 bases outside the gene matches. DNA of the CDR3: TGTGCCAGCAGCTATCGGACAGGGCCGAGTTGGGAGCAGTACTTC. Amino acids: CASSYRTGPSWEQYF.

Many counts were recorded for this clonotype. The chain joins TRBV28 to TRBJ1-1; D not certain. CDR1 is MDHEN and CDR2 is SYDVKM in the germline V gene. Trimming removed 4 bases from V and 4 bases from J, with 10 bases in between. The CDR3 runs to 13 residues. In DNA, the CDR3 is TGTGCCAGCAGTTCAACTCGGGTCACTGAAGCTTTCTTT. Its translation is CASSSTRVTEAFF.

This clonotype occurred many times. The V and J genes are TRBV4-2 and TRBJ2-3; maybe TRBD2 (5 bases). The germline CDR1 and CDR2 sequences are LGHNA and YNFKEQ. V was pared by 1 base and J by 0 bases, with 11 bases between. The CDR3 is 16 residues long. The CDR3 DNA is TGTGCCAGCAGCCAAGGGGCGAGGGCTAGCACAGATACGCAGTATTTT. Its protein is CASSQGARASTDTQYF.

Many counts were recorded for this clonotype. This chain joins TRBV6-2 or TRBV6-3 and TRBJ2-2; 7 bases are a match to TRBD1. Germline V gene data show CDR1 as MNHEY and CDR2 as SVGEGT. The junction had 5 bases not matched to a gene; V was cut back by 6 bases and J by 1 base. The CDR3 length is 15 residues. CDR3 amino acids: CASRRGQLNTGELFF. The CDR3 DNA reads TGTGCCAGCAGGAGGGGACAGTTGAACACCGGGGAGCTGTTTTTT.

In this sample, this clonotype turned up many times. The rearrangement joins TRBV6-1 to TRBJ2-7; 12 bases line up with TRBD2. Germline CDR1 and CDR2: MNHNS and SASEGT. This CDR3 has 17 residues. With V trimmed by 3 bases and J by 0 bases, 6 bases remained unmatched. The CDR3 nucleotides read TGTGCCAGCAGTGACAGGACTAGCGGGGTTCCCTCCTACGAGCAGTACTTC. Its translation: CASSDRTSGVPSYEQYF.

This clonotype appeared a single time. The CDR3 here is CASSLSAGGPYEQYF. In nucleotides, the CDR3 is TGTGCCAGCAGTCTATCAGCGGGAGGGCCATACGAGCAGTACTTC. The chain couples TRBV6-5 to TRBJ2-7; 10 bases match TRBD2. Germline CDR1 MNHEY, CDR2 SVGAGI. The CDR3 spans 15 residues. J gave up 4 bases and V 5 bases, and 8 bases lay outside the gene matches.

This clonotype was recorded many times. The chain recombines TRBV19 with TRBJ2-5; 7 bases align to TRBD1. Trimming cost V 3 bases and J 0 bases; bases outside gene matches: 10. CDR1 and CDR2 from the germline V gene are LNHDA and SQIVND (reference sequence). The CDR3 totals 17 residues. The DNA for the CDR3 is TGTGCCAGTAGTATGATGGGGACAGCGGTGTACCAAGAGACCCAGTACTTC. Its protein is CASSMMGTAVYQETQYF.

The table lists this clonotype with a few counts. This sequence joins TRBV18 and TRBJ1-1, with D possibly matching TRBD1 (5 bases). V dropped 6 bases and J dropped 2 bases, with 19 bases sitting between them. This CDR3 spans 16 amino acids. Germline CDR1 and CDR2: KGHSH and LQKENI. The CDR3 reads CASSVDRPGINTEAFF. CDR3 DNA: TGTGCCAGCTCCGTCGATCGCCCAGGGATAAACACTGAAGCTTTCTTT.

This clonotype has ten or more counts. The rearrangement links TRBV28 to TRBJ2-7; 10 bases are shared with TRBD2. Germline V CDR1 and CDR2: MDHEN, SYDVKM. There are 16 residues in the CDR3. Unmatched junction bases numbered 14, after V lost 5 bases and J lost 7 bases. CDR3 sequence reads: CASSLPGTSETREQYF. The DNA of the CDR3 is TGTGCCAGCAGTCTTCCAGGGACTAGCGAAACTAGGGAGCAGTACTTC.

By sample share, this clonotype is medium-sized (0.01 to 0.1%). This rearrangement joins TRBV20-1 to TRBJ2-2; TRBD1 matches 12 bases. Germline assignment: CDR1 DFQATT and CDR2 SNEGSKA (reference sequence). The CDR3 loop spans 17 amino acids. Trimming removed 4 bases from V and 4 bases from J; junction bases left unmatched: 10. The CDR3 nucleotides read TGCAGTGCTACGTCCGGGACAGGGGGCGGAGTCACCGGGGAGCTGTTTTTT. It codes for CSATSGTGGGVTGELFF.

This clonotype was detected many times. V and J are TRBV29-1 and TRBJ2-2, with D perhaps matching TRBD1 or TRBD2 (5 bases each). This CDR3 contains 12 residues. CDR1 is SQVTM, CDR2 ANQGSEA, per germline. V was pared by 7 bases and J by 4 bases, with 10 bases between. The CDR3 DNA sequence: TGCAGCGCTCGGGACGGCACCGGGGAGCTGTTTTTT. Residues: CSARDGTGELFF.

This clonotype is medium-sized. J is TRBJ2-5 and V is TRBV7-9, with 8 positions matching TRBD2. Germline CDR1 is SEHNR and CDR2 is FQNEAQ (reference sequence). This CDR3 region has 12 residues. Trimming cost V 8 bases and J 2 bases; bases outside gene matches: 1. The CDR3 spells CASEREQETQYF. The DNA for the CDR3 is TGTGCCAGCGAGCGGGAGCAAGAGACCCAGTACTTC.

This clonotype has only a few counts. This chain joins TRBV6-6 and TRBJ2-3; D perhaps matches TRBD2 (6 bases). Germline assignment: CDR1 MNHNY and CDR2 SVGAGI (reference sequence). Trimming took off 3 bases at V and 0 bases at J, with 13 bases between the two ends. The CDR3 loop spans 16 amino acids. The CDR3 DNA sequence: TGTGCCAGCAGTTATGGGACGGGAGTTAGCACAGATACGCAGTATTTT. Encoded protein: CASSYGTGVSTDTQYF.